The rows below give T cell receptor beta chains drawn from one sample of a study of cytomegalovirus exposure and HLA in healthy donors. Produced via immunoSEQ multiplex PCR; TCRdb's table is partial and in-frame only. This table holds tens of thousands of clones, about 94% found once. Sequencing used PBMCs. The receptor set was obtained from a man between 18 and 35 years old in good health and CMV-seropositive. CDR3s include the opening cysteine and the closing phenylalanine or tryptophan. The size entry is marked missing in some rows and otherwise reads once, few, many or a size class.

V	J	size	CDR3
TRBV6-1	TRBJ2-6	NA	CASSEDNSGANVLTF
TRBV15	TRBJ2-2	NA	CATSRQTGNTGELFF
TRBV4-1	TRBJ2-7	NA	CASSPDRSYEQYF
TRBV19	TRBJ1-3	NA	CASSRDSLVDTIYF
TRBV5-6	TRBJ2-7	once	CASSLAYWTSGHEQYF
TRBV28	TRBJ1-4	NA	CASSLGGFGATNEKLFF
TRBV28	TRBJ2-5	NA	CASSYDKVPVTQYF
TRBV9	TRBJ1-5	NA	CASSPGTGGYQPQHF
TRBV11-2	TRBJ2-7	NA	CASSPPWVGAGEQYF
TRBV7-2	TRBJ2-1	NA	CASSLAFGSYNEQFF
TRBV30	TRBJ1-2	NA	CACPRALIREDYGYTF
TRBV10-1	TRBJ2-7	few	CASSDTDRAYEQYF
TRBV7-3	TRBJ2-2	NA	CASSPNRGINTGELFF
TRBV2	TRBJ1-5	NA	CASSSLPGQGGYSNQPQHF
TRBV6-1	TRBJ1-2	NA	CASSEVVGSYGYTF
TRBV9	TRBJ2-3	NA	CASSVGDYRTDTQYF
TRBV4-1	TRBJ1-5	NA	CASSQEPGSPFPQHF
TRBV30	TRBJ1-6	NA	CAWSVKIWANNSPLHF
TRBV11-3	TRBJ2-3	once	CASSSSGRVTDTQYF
TRBV7-9	TRBJ2-1	NA	CASSSSGTYNEQFF